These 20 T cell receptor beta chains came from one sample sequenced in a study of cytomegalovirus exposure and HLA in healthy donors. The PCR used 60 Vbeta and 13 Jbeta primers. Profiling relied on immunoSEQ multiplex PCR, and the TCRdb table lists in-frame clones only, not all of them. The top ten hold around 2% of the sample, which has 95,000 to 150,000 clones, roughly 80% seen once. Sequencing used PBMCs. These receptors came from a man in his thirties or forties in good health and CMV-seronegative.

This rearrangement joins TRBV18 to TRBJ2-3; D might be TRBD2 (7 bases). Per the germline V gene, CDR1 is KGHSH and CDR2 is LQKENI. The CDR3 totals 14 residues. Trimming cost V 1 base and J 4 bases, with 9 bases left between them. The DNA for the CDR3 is TGTGCCAGCTCACCACGGGGGGGGCCAGATACGCAGTATTTT. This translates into CASSPRGGPDTQYF.

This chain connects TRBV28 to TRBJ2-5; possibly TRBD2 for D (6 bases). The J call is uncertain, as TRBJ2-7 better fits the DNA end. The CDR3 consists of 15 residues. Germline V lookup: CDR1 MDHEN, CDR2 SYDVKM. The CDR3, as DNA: TGTGCCAGCAGTTCCACCGGGACTGGAACCTACGAGCAGTACTTC. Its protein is CASSSTGTGTYEQYF.

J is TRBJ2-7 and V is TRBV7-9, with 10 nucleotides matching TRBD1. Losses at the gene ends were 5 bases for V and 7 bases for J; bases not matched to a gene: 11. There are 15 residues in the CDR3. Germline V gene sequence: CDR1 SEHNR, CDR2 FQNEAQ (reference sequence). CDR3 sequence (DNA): TGTGCCAGCAGCGGTCCGGGACAGGGGATCGAGGAGCAGTACTTC. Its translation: CASSGPGQGIEEQYF.

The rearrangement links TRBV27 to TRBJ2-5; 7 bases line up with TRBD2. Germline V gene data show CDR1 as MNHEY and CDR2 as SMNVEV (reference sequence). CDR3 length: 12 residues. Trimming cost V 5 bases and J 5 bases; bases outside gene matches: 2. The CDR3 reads CASSPGGETQYF. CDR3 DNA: TGTGCCAGCAGTCCCGGGGGGGAGACCCAGTACTTC.

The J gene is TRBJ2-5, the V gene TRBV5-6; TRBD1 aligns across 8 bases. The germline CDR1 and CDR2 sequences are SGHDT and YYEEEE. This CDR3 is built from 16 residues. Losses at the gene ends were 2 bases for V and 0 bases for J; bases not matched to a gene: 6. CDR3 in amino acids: CASSLGLTGDQETQYF. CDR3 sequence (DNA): TGTGCCAGCAGCTTAGGCCTGACAGGGGACCAAGAGACCCAGTACTTC. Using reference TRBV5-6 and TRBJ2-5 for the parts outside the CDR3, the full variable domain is DAGVTQSPTHLIKTRGQQVTLRCSPKSGHDTVSWYQQALGQGPQFIFQYYEEEERQRGNFPDRFSGHQFPNYSSELNVNALLLGDSALYLCASSLGLTGDQETQYFGPGTRLLVL.

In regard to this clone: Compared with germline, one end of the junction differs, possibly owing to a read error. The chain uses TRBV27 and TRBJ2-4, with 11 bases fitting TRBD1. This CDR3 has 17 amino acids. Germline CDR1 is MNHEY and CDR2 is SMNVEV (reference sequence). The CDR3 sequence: CASSSRTGGAGKNSQYF. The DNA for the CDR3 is TGTGCCAGCAGTTCCCGGACAGGGGGCGCTGGCAAAAACAGTCAGTACTTC.

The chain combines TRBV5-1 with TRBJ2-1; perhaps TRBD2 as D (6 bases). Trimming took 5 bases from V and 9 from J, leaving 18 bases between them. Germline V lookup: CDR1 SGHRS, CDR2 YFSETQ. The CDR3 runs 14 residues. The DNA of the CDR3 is TGCGCCAGCAGGGGGACCCTCGGGGGAACTGAGCAGTTCTTC. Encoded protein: CASRGTLGGTEQFF.

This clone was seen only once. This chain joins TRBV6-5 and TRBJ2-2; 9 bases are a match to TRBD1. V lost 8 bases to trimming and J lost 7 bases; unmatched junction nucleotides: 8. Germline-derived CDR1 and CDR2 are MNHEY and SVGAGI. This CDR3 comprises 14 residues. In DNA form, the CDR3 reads TGTGCCAGCGCTAGGGACAGGGCGGGCGGGGAGCTGTTTTTT. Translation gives CASARDRAGGELFF.

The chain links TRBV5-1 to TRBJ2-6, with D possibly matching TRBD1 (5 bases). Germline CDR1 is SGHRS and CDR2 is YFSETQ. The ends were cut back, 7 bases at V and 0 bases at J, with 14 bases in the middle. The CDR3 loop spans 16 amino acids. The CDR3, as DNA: TGCGCCAGCGGTGAAGGGGCCCTCTCTGGGGCCAACGTCCTGACTTTC. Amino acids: CASGEGALSGANVLTF.

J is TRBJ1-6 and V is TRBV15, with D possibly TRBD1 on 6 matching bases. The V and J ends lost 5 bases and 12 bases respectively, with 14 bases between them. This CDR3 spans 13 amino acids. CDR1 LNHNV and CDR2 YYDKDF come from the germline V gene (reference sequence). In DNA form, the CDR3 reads TGTGCCACCAGCTGGGGGCAGTCTCAACCCCTCCACTTT. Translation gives CATSWGQSQPLHF.

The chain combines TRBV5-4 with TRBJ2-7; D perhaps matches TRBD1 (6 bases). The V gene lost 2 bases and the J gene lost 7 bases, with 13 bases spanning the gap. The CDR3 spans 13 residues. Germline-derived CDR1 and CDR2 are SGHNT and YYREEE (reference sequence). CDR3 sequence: CASSFQGSGEQYF. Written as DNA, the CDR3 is TGTGCCAGCAGCTTCCAGGGGTCGGGTGAGCAGTACTTC.

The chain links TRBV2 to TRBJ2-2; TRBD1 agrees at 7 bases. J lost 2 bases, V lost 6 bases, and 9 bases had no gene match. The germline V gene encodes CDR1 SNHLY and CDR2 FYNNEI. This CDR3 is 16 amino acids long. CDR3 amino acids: CASSNIGQVNTGELFF. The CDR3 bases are TGTGCCAGCAGCAACATCGGACAGGTCAACACCGGGGAGCTGTTTTTT. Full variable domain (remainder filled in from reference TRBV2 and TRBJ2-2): EPEVTQTPSHQVTQMGQEVILRCVPISNHLYFYWYRQILGQKVEFLVSFYNNEISEKSEIFDDQFSVERPDGSNFTLKIRSTKLEDSAMYFCASSNIGQVNTGELFFGEGSRLTVL.

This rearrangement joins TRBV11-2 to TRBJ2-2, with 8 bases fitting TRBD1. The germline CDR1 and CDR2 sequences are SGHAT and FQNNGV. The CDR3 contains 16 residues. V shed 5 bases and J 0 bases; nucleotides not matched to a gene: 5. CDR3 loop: CASSPIRGPNTGELFF. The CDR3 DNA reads TGTGCCAGCAGCCCCATCAGGGGGCCGAACACCGGGGAGCTGTTTTTT.

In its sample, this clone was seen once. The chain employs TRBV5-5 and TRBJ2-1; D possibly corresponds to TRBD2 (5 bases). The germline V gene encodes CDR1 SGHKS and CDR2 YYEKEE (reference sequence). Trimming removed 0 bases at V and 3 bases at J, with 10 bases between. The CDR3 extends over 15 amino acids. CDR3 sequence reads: CASSLAASNYNEQFF. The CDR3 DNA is TGTGCCAGCAGCTTGGCGGCTAGCAACTACAATGAGCAGTTCTTC.

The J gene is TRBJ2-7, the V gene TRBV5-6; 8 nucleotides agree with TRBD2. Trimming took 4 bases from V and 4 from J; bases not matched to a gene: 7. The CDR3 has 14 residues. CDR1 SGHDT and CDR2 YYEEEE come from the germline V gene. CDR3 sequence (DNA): TGTGCCAGCAGCATCTACGGGGGGGCATACGAGCAGTACTTC. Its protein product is CASSIYGGAYEQYF.

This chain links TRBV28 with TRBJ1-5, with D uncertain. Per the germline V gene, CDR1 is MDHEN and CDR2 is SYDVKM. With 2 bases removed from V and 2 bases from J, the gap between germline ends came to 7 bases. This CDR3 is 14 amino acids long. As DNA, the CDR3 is TGTGCCAGCAGTTTAGTCAATGGCAATCAGCCCCAGCATTTT. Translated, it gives CASSLVNGNQPQHF.

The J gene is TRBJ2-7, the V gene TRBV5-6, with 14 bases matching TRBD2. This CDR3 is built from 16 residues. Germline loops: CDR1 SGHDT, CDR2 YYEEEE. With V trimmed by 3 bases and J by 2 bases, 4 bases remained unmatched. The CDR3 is CASSSGLAGVAYEQYF. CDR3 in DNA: TGTGCCAGCAGCTCGGGACTAGCGGGGGTAGCCTACGAGCAGTACTTC.

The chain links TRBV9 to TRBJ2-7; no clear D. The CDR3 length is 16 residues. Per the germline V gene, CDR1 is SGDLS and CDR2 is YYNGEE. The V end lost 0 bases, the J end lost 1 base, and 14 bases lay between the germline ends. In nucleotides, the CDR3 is TGTGCCAGCAGCGTAGCAGAGTCAGGCCGGTCCTACGAGCAGTACTTC. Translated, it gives CASSVAESGRSYEQYF. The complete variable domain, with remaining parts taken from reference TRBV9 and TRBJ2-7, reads DSGVTQTPKHLITATGQRVTLRCSPRSGDLSVYWYQQSLDQGLQFLIQYYNGEERAKGNILERFSAQQFPDLHSELNLSSLELGDSALYFCASSVAESGRSYEQYFGPGTRLTVT.

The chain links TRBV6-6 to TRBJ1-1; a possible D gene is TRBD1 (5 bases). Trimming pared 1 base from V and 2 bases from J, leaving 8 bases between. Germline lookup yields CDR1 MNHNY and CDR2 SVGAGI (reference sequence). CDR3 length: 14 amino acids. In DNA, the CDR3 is TGTGCCAGCAGTTACTTCCAGGGCAACACTGAAGCTTTCTTT. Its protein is CASSYFQGNTEAFF.

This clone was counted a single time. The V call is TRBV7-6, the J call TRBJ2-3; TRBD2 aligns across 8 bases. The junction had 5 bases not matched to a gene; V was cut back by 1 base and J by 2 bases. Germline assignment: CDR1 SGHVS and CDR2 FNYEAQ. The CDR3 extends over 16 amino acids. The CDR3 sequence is CASSLGAGGPTDTQYF. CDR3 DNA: TGTGCCAGCAGCTTAGGGGCGGGGGGCCCCACAGATACGCAGTATTTT.